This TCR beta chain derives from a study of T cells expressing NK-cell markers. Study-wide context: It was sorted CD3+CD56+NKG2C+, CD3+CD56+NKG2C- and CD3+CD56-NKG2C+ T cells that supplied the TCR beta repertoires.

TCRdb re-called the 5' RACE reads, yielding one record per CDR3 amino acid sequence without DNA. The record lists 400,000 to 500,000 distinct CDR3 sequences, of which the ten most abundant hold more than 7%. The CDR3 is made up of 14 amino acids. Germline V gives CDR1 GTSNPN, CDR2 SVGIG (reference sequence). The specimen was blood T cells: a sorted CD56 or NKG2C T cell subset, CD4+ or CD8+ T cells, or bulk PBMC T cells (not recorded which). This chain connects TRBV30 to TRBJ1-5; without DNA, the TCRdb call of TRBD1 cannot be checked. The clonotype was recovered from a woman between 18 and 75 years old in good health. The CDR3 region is CAWSKTGEVQPQHF.